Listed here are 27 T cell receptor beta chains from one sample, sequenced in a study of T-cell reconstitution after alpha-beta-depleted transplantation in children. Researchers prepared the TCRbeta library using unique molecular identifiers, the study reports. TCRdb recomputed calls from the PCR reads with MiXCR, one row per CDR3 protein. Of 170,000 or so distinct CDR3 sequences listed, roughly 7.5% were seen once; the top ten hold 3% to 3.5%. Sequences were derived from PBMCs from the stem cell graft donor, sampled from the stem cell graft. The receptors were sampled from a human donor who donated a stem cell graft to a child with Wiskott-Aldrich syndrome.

The CDR3: CASSEDRGVAEAFF. The DNA of the CDR3 is TGCGCCAGCAGCGAGGACAGGGGGGTTGCTGAAGCTTTCTTT. The chain couples TRBV5-1 to TRBJ1-1; 10 bases match TRBD1. There are 14 residues in the CDR3. V lost 4 bases and J lost 6; bases outside the gene matches: 6. Germline lookup yields CDR1 SGHRS and CDR2 YFSETQ.

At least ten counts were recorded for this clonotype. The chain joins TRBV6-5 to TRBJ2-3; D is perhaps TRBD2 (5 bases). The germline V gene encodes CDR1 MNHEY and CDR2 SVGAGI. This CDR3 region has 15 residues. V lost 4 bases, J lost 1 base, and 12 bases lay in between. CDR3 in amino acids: CASSWGSERTDTQYF. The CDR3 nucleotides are TGTGCCAGCAGTTGGGGTAGCGAGCGCACAGATACGCAGTATTTT.

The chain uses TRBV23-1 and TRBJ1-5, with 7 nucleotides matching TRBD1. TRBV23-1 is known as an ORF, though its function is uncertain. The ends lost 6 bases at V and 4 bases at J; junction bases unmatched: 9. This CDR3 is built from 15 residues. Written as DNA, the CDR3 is TGCGCCAGCAGCCCCCAGGGGGGCGCAAATCAGCCCCAGCATTTT. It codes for CASSPQGGANQPQHF.

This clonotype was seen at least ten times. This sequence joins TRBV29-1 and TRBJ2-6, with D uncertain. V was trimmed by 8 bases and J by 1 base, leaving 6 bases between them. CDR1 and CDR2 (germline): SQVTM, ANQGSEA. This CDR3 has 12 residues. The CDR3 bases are TGCAGCATTTATTCTGGGGCCAACGTCCTGACTTTC. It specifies CSIYSGANVLTF.

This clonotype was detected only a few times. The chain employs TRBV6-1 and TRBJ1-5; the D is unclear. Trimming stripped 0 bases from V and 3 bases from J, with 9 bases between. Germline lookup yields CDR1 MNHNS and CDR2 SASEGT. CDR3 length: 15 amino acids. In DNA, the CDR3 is TGTGCCAGCAGTGAAGCGGCCAGGTTCAATCAGCCCCAGCATTTT. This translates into CASSEAARFNQPQHF.

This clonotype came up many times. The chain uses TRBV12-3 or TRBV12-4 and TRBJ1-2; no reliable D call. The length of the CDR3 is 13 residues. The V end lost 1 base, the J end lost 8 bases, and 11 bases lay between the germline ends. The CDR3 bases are TGTGCCAGCAGTTTAGGAGTTGTGGGAGGCTACACCTTC. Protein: CASSLGVVGGYTF.

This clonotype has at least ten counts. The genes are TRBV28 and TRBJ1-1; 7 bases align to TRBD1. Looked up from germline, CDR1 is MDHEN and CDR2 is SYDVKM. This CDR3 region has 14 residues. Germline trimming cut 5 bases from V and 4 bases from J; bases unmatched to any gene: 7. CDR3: CASSASTGITEAFF. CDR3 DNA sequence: TGTGCCAGCAGTGCCTCGACAGGGATCACTGAAGCTTTCTTT.

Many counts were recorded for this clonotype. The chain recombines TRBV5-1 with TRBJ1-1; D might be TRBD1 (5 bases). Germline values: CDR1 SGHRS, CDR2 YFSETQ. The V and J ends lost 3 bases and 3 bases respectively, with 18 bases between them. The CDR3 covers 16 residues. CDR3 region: CASSSVGGALDTEAFF. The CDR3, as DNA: TGCGCCAGCAGCTCAGTCGGTGGGGCTTTGGACACTGAAGCTTTCTTT.

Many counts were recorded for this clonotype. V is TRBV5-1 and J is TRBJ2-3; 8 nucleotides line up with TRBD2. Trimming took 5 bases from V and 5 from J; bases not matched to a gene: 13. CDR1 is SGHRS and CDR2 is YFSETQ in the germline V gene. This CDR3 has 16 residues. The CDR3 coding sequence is TGCGCCAGCAGTACAAGCGGGAGCCAACCCGGAGATACGCAGTATTTT. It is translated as CASSTSGSQPGDTQYF.

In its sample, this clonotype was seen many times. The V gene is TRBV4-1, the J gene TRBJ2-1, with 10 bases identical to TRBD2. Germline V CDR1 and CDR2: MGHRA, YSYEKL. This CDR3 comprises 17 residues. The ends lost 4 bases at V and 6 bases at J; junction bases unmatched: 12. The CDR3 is CASSPLSSAGGGNEQFF. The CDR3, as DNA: TGCGCCAGCAGCCCCCTAAGTTCAGCGGGGGGGGGCAATGAGCAGTTCTTC.

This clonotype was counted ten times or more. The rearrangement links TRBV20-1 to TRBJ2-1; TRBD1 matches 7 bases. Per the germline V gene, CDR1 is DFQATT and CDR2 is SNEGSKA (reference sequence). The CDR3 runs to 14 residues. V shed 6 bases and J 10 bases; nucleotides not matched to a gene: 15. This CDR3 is CSAAEGTASLEQFF. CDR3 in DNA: TGCAGTGCCGCTGAGGGGACAGCCTCATTGGAGCAGTTCTTC.

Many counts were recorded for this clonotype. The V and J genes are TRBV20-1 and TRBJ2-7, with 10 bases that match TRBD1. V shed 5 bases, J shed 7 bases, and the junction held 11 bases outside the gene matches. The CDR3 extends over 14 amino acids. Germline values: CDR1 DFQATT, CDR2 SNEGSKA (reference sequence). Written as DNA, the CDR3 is TGCAGTGCTGTTCCTAGACAGGGGGCTAAGGAGCAGTACTTC. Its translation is CSAVPRQGAKEQYF.

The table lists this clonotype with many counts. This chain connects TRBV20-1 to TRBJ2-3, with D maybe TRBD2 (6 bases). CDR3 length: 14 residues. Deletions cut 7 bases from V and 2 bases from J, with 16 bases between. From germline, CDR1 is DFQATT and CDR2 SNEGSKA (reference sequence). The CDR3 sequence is CSVPGGISTDTQYF. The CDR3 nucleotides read TGCAGTGTTCCCGGAGGGATCTCCACAGATACGCAGTATTTT.

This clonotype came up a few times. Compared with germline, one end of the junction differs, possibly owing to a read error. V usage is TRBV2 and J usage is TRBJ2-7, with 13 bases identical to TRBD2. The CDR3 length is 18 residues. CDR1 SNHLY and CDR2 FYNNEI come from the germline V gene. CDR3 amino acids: CACSNPTSGGPWSYEQYF. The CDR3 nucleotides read TGTGCCTGCAGTAACCCGACTAGCGGGGGGCCATGGTCCTACGAGCAGTACTTC.

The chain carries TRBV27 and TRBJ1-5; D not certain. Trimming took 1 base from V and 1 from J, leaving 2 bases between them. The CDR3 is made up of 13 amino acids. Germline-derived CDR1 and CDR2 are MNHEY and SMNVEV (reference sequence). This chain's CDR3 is CASSLFSNQPQHF. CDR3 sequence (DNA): TGTGCCAGCAGTTTATTCAGCAATCAGCCCCAGCATTTT.

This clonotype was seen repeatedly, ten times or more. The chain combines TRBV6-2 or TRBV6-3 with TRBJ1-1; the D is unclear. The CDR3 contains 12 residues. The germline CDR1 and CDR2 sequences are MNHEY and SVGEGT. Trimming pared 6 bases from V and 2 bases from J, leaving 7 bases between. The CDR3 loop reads CASRPRNTEAFF. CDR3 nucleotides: TGTGCCAGCAGGCCCCGTAACACTGAAGCTTTCTTT.

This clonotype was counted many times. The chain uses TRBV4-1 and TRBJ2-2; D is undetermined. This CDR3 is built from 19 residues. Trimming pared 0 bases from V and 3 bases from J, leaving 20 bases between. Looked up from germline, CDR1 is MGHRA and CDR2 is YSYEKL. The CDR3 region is CASSQDGSGVGWDTGELFF. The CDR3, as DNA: TGCGCCAGCAGCCAAGATGGGTCCGGAGTGGGATGGGACACCGGGGAGCTGTTTTTT.

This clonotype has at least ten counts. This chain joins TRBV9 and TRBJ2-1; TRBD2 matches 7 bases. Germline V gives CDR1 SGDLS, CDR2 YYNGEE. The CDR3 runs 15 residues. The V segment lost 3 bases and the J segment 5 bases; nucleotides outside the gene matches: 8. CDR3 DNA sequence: TGTGCCAGCAGCGCCGGACTAGGCCCTGACAATGAGCAGTTCTTC. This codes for CASSAGLGPDNEQFF.

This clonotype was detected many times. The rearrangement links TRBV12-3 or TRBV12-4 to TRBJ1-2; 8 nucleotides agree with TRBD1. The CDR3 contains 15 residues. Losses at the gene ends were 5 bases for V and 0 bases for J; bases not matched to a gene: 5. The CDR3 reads CASSHGTGANYGYTF. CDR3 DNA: TGTGCCAGCAGTCATGGGACAGGAGCTAACTATGGCTACACCTTC.

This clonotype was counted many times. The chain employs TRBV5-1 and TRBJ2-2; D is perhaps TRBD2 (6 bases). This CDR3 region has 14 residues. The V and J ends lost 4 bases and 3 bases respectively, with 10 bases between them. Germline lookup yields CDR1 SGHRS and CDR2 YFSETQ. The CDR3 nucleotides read TGCGCCAGCAGCCTGCGGGGATACACCGGGGAGCTGTTTTTT. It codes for CASSLRGYTGELFF.

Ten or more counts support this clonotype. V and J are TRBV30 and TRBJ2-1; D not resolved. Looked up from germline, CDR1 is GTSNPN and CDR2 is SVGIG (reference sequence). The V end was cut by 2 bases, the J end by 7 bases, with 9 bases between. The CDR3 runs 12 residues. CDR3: CAWSPLVNEQFF. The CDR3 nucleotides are TGTGCCTGGAGTCCTTTGGTTAATGAGCAGTTCTTC.

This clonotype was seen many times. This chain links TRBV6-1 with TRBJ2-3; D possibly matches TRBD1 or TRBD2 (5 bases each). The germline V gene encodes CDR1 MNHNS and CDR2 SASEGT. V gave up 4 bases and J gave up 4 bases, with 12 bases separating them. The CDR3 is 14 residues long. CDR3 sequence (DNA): TGTGCCAGCAGTGTTGGGACCTCCTCAGATACGCAGTATTTT. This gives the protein CASSVGTSSDTQYF.

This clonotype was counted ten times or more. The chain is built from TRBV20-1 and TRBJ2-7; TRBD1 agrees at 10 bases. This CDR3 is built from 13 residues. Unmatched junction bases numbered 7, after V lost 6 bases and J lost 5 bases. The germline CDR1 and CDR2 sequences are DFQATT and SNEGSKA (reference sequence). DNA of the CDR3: TGCAGTGCCGGCGTCGACAGGGGGCACGAGCAGTACTTC. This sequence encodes CSAGVDRGHEQYF.

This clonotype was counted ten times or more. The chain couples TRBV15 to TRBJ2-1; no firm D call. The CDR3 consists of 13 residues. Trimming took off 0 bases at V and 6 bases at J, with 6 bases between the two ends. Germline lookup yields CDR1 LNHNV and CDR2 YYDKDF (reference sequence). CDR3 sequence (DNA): TGTGCCACCAGCAGAGATGATGGCAATGAGCAGTTCTTC. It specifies CATSRDDGNEQFF.

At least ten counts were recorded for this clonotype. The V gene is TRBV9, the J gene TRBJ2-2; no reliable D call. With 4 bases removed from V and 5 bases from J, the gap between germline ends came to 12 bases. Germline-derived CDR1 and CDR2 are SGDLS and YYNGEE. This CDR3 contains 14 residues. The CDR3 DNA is TGTGCCAGCAGCCCCCACCATGGGACCGGGGAGCTGTTTTTT. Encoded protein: CASSPHHGTGELFF.

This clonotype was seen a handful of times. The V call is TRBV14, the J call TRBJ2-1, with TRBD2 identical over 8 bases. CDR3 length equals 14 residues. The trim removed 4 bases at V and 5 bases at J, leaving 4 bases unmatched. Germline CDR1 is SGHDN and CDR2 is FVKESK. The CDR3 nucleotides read TGTGCCAGCAGCCGTATAGCGGGACACAATGAGCAGTTCTTC. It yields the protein CASSRIAGHNEQFF. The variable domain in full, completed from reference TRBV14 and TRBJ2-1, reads EAGVTQFPSHSVIEKGQTVTLRCDPISGHDNLYWYRRVMGKEIKFLLHFVKESKQDESGMPNNRFLAERTGGTYSTLKVQPAELEDSGVYFCASSRIAGHNEQFFGPGTRLTVL.

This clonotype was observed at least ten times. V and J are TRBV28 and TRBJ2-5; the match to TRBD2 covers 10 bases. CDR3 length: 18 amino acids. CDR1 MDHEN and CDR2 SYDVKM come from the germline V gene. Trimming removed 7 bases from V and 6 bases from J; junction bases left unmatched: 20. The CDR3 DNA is TGTGCCAGCATCAGTGACCCAAGGACTAGCGGATTCCAGAAGACCCAGTACTTC. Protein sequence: CASISDPRTSGFQKTQYF.